A selection of T cell receptor beta chains follows, all from one sample in a study of OX40 agonist ivuxolimab in advanced cancers. The assay was immunoSEQ multiplex PCR, and TCRdb's table has in-frame clones only and misses some. The repertoire holds under 150,000 clones, approximately 90% seen once, with 0.55% in the top ten. Sequenced material: CD4+ or CD8+ T cells sorted from blood, taken in a trial of the OX40 agonist ivuxolimab. All receptors derive from an adult with an advanced solid tumor such as melanoma, head and neck, liver or kidney cancer. Each CDR3 is given with its conserved first and last residue. The D gene is left open where the match is weak. Clone size is given for some rows only: seen once, a few or many times, or a class if the clone is expanded.

V	D	size	J	CDR3	DNA
TRBV7-9	NA	NA	TRBJ2-1	CASSPRTPRDEQFF	TGTGCCAGCAGCCCCCGGACTCCCCGCGATGAGCAGTTCTTC
TRBV9	NA	NA	TRBJ1-2	CASSRSPTGGYTF	TGTGCCAGCAGCCGGAGTCCAACCGGGGGCTACACCTTC
TRBV9	NA	few	TRBJ2-3	CASSGGYKDTQYF	TGTGCCAGCAGCGGAGGGTATAAAGATACGCAGTATTTT
TRBV13	TRBD2	NA	TRBJ2-7	CASSLGRSAGGLEQYF	TGTGCCAGCAGCTTAGGCCGAAGTGCGGGGGGGCTTGAGCAGTACTTC
TRBV6-5	NA	NA	TRBJ1-3	CASSYSRLSGNTIYF	TGTGCCAGCAGTTACTCGAGGCTCTCTGGAAACACCATATATTTT
TRBV6-5	TRBD1	NA	TRBJ2-3	CASSYANQGVKDTQYF	TGTGCCAGCAGTTACGCTAACCAGGGGGTAAAAGATACGCAGTATTTT
TRBV7-8	NA	NA	TRBJ1-4	CASSPGPDATNEKLFF	TGTGCCAGCAGCCCAGGTCCCGATGCAACTAATGAAAAACTGTTTTTT
TRBV30	TRBD1	NA	TRBJ1-6	CAGTGDSYNSPLHF	TGTGCCGGAACAGGGGACTCCTATAATTCACCCCTCCACTTT
TRBV4-2	TRBD1	NA	TRBJ1-4	CASSPNAGGAGEKLFF	TGTGCCAGCAGTCCGAACGCAGGGGGCGCGGGTGAAAAACTGTTTTTT
TRBV6-5	NA	NA	TRBJ2-7	CASSPLGRAYEQYF	TGTGCCAGCAGCCCCCTCGGACGGGCCTACGAGCAGTACTTC
TRBV7-9	TRBD2	NA	TRBJ2-3	CASSFGLAGADTQYF	TGTGCCAGCAGCTTCGGACTAGCGGGGGCAGATACGCAGTATTTT